The 5 T cell receptor beta chains in this list originate from one sample, sequenced in a study of CD8 T cells in ankylosing spondylitis. TCRdb redid the calling of the 5' RACE reads with MiXCR, one entry per CDR3 protein. Of around 10,000 distinct CDR3 sequences in the sample, roughly 6.4% were seen once. Sequenced material: blood, either unsorted or a sorted T cell fraction (not recorded which). The receptors come from a female donor with ankylosing spondylitis or in good health (not recorded which).

The V call is TRBV9, the J call TRBJ2-1; 7 bases match TRBD2. The CDR3 has 15 residues. The ends lost 4 bases at V and 5 bases at J; junction bases unmatched: 9. Germline V gene lookup returns CDR1 SGDLS and CDR2 YYNGEE. As DNA, the CDR3 is TGTGCCAGCAGCCCGAGCGGGATCTACGACAATGAGCAGTTCTTC. Protein product: CASSPSGIYDNEQFF. Based on the CDR3 plus reference TRBV9 and TRBJ2-1, the full variable domain is DSGVTQTPKHLITATGQRVTLRCSPRSGDLSVYWYQQSLDQGLQFLIQYYNGEERAKGNILERFSAQQFPDLHSELNLSSLELGDSALYFCASSPSGIYDNEQFFGPGTRLTVL.

This clonotype was seen at least ten times. The chain links TRBV9 to TRBJ1-2; D may be TRBD1 (5 bases). Germline-derived CDR1 and CDR2 are SGDLS and YYNGEE. The CDR3 consists of 11 residues. Trimming cost V 4 bases and J 8 bases, with 9 bases left between them. The DNA for the CDR3 is TGTGCCAGCAGCTCCGGGGGAGGCTACACCTTC. It yields the protein CASSSGGGYTF.

The gene calls are TRBV9 and TRBJ2-6, with 9 bases fitting TRBD2. Germline trimming cut 0 bases from V and 5 bases from J; bases unmatched to any gene: 6. The CDR3 is made up of 17 amino acids. CDR1 SGDLS and CDR2 YYNGEE come from the germline V gene. The CDR3 coding sequence is TGTGCCAGCAGCGTAGATAGCGGGGGATGGAGGGCCAACGTCCTGACTTTC. Its translation is CASSVDSGGWRANVLTF.

Judged by abundance, this clonotype is medium-sized. The V and J genes are TRBV9 and TRBJ2-3; 9 bases are shared with TRBD1. V gave up 0 bases and J gave up 4 bases; unmatched junction bases: 6. CDR1 is SGDLS and CDR2 is YYNGEE in the germline V gene. The CDR3 consists of 16 residues. This CDR3 reads CASSVVGTGRSDTQYF. The CDR3 DNA reads TGTGCCAGCAGCGTAGTTGGGACAGGGAGGTCAGATACGCAGTATTTT.

In this sample, this clonotype is medium-sized (0.01 to 0.1%). The chain carries TRBV9 and TRBJ2-3; TRBD2 aligns across 10 bases. This CDR3 spans 15 amino acids. Germline CDR1 SGDLS, CDR2 YYNGEE. V shed 4 bases, J shed 7 bases, and the junction held 9 bases outside the gene matches. CDR3 nucleotides: TGTGCCAGCAGCTACGGACTAGCGGAGTCAAATACGCAGTATTTT. It yields the protein CASSYGLAESNTQYF.